These 2 T cell receptor beta chains were all obtained from the same sample, sequenced in a study of cytomegalovirus exposure and HLA in healthy donors. It was with 60 Vbeta and 13 Jbeta primers that the PCR ran. Only in-frame clones appear in the TCRdb table, and some are missing; sequencing was by immunoSEQ multiplex PCR. The sample yields roughly 250,000 clones, 80% seen once. Sequences were obtained from PBMCs. Receptors were obtained from a girl aged 2-10 years in good health and CMV-seronegative.

The rearrangement uses TRBV6-1 and TRBJ2-6; 8 bases fit TRBD1. This CDR3 is 17 amino acids long. With V trimmed by 4 bases and J by 2 bases, 7 bases remained unmatched. The germline V gene encodes CDR1 MNHNS and CDR2 SASEGT. The CDR3 loop is CASSGTGSETGANVLTF. In DNA form, the CDR3 reads TGTGCCAGCAGTGGGACAGGGTCCGAAACTGGGGCCAACGTCCTGACTTTC.

V usage is TRBV6-5 and J usage is TRBJ2-2; no firm D call. This CDR3 is built from 13 residues. With 0 bases removed from V and 9 bases from J, the gap between germline ends came to 8 bases. CDR1 and CDR2 from the germline V gene are MNHEY and SVGAGI. In DNA, the CDR3 is TGTGCCAGCAGTTACTCGAACGGTCGGGAGCTGTTTTTT. Protein: CASSYSNGRELFF.